What follows are 6 T cell receptor beta chains derived from one specimen sequenced in a study of shared clonotypes between healthy human individuals. Method: immunoSEQ multiplex PCR; TCRdb's copy keeps in-frame clones and lacks some. The sample records 2.3 million or so clones, approximately 95% being singletons. Material for sequencing was naive CD4+ T cells from PBMCs. Stated subset: CD45RA+ positively selected. These receptors were taken from a man younger than 35 in good health. Some clones in this sample may be carry-over from other donors' samples.

The genes are TRBV14 and TRBJ2-5, with 15 bases fitting TRBD2. The CDR3 runs to 17 residues. Looked up from germline, CDR1 is SGHDN and CDR2 is FVKESK. Trimming at V came to 8 bases and at J to 2 bases, leaving 9 bases not matched to a gene. The CDR3 reads CASPKGLAGGSQETQYF. The CDR3 DNA reads TGTGCCAGCCCCAAGGGACTAGCGGGAGGAAGTCAAGAGACCCAGTACTTC.

With regard to this clone: At one end the junction does not follow the germline gene, possibly because of a read error. J is TRBJ2-6 and V is TRBV6-6; D is perhaps TRBD1 (5 bases). CDR1 is MNHNY, CDR2 SVGAGI, per germline (reference sequence). This CDR3 contains 15 residues. DNA of the CDR3: TGTGCCGGCAGCCCCCCAGGGTCTGGGGCCAACGTCCTGACTTTC. The encoded protein is CAGSPPGSGANVLTF.

The chain combines TRBV28 with TRBJ1-2; D possibly corresponds to TRBD1 (5 bases). The CDR3 is 14 amino acids. The germline V and J ends were trimmed by 3 bases and 5 bases, with 13 bases remaining between them. Germline V CDR1 and CDR2: MDHEN, SYDVKM. The CDR3 is CASSLGRARYGYTF. DNA of the CDR3: TGTGCCAGCAGTTTGGGGCGGGCCCGGTATGGCTACACCTTC.

This sequence joins TRBV28 and TRBJ2-1; TRBD2 is a possible D gene (5 bases). This CDR3 is built from 13 residues. CDR1 is MDHEN, CDR2 SYDVKM, per germline. Trimming took 5 bases from V and 6 from J, leaving 11 bases between them. The chain's CDR3 is CASSSPTSNEQFF. The CDR3 DNA reads TGTGCCAGCAGTAGCCCTACTAGCAATGAGCAGTTCTTC.

The chain is built from TRBV9 and TRBJ2-3; 8 bases map to TRBD1. This CDR3 spans 15 amino acids. Trimming at V came to 4 bases and at J to 3 bases, leaving 7 bases not matched to a gene. In germline, CDR1 is SGDLS, CDR2 YYNGEE. CDR3 residues: CASSPGQGSTDTQYF. In DNA form, the CDR3 reads TGTGCCAGCAGCCCAGGACAGGGTTCGACAGATACGCAGTATTTT.

The chain links TRBV4-1 to TRBJ2-1, with D unresolved. The CDR3 is 15 residues long. Germline CDR1 is MGHRA and CDR2 is YSYEKL. V lost 4 bases and J lost 5, with 15 bases in between. The CDR3 loop reads CASSRDRGVDNEQFF. CDR3 bases: TGCGCCAGCAGCCGAGACCGTGGGGTTGACAATGAGCAGTTCTTC.